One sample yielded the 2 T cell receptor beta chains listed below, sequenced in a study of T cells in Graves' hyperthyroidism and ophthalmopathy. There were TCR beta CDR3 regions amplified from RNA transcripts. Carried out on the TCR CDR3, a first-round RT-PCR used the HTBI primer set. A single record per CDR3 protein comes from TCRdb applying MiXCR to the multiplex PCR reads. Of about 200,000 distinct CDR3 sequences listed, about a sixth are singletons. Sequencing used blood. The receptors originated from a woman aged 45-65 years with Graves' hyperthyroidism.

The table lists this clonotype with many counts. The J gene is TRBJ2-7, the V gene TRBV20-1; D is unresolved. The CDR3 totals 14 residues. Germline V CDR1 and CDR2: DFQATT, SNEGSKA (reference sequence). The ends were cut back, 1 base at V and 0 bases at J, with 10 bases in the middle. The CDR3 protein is CSARGRRLSYEQYF. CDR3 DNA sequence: TGCAGTGCTAGAGGGCGACGGCTCTCCTACGAGCAGTACTTC.

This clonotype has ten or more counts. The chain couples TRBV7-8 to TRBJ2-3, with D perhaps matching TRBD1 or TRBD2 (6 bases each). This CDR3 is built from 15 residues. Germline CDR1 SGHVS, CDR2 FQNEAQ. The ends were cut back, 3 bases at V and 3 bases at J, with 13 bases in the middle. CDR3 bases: TGTGCCAGCAGCTTGCGATGGGGGGCGACAGATACGCAGTATTTT. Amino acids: CASSLRWGATDTQYF.